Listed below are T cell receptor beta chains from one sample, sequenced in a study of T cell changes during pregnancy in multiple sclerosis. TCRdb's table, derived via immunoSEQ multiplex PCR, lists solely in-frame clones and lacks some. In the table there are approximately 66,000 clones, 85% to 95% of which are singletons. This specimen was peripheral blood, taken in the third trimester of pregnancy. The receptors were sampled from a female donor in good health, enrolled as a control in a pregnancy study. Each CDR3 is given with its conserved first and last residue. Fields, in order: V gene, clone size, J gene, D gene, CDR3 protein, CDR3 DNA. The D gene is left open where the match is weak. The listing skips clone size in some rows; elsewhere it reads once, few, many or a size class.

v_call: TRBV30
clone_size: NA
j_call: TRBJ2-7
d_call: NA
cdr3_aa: CAWGHLGGREQYF
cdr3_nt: TGTGCCTGGGGCCACCTGGGGGGGCGCGAGCAGTACTTC

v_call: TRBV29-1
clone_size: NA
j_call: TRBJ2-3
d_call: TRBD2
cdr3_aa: CSGAGSGTSRTDTQYF
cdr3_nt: TGCAGCGGAGCCGGTAGCGGGACCAGCCGCACAGATACGCAGTATTTT

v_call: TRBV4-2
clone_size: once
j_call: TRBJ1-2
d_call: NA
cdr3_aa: CASSQAPTDIGGYTF
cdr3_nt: TGTGCCAGCAGCCAAGCTCCGACAGACATCGGCGGCTACACCTTC

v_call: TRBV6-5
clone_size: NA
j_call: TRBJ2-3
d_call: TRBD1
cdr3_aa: CASRIQGTAPDTQYF
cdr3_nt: TGTGCCAGCAGAATACAGGGGACGGCTCCAGATACGCAGTATTTT

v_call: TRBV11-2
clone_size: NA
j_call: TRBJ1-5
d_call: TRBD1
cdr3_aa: CASSPGTGDQPQHF
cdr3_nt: TGTGCCAGCAGCCCTGGGACAGGGGATCAGCCCCAGCATTTT

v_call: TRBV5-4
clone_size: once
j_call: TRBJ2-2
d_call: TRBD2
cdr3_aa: CASSPGLAGGRGTGELFF
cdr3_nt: TGTGCCAGCAGCCCAGGACTAGCGGGGGGGCGTGGCACCGGGGAGCTGTTTTTT

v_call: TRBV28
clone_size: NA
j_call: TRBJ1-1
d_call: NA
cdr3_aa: CASGGSHTEAFF
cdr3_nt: TGTGCCAGCGGCGGGTCCCACACTGAAGCTTTCTTT

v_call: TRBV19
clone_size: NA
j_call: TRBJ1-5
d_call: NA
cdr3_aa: CASSIDSSNQPQHF
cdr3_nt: TGTGCCAGTAGTATAGACAGTTCCAATCAGCCCCAGCATTTT

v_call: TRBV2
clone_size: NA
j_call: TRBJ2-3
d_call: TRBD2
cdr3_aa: CADRGGLGTDTQYF
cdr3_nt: TGTGCCGACCGGGGGGGGTTGGGCACAGATACGCAGTATTTT

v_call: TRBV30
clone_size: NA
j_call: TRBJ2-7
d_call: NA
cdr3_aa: CAWSSRGPYEQYF
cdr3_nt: TGTGCCTGGAGTTCGCGGGGCCCCTACGAGCAGTACTTC

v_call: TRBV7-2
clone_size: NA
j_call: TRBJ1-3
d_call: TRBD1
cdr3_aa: CASSLASIQGAYSIGDTIYF
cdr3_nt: TGTGCCAGCAGCTTAGCCTCAATACAGGGGGCGTACTCTATTGGGGACACCATATATTTT

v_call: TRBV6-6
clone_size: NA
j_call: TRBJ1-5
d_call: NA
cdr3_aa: CASSYVGENQPQHF
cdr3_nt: TGTGCCAGCAGTTACGTAGGGGAAAATCAGCCCCAGCATTTT

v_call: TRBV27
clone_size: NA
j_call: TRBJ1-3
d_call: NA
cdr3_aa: CASGIVRGGGNTIYF
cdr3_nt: TGTGCCAGCGGAATTGTAAGGGGCGGCGGAAACACCATATATTTT

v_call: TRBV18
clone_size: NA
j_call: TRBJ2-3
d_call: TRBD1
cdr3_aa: CASSRGEGQGSSDTQYF
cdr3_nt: TGTGCCAGCTCACGGGGAGAGGGACAGGGGTCATCAGATACGCAGTATTTT

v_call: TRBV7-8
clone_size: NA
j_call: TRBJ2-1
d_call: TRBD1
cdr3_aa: CASSPDRDYYNEQFF
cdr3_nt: TGTGCCAGCAGCCCAGACAGGGATTACTACAATGAGCAGTTCTTC

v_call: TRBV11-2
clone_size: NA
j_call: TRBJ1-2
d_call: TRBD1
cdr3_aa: CASSLGGTGSNYGYTF
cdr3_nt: TGTGCCAGCAGCTTAGGGGGGACAGGATCTAACTATGGCTACACCTTC

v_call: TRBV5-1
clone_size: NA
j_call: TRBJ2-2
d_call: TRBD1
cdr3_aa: CASTPGTARTGELFF
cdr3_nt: TGCGCCAGCACCCCAGGGACAGCTCGTACCGGGGAGCTGTTTTTT

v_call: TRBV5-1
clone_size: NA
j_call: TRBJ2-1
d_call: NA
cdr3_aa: CASSLGHASYNEQFF
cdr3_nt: TGCGCCAGCAGCCTGGGACACGCTTCCTACAATGAGCAGTTCTTC

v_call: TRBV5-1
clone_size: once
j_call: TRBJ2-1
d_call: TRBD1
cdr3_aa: CASSHSRGHEQFF
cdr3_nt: TGCGCCAGCAGCCACTCCAGGGGGCATGAGCAGTTCTTC

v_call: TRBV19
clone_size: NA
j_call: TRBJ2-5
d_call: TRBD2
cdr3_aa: CASSPSGEGAQYF
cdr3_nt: TGTGCCAGTAGTCCTAGCGGGGAAGGGGCCCAGTACTTC

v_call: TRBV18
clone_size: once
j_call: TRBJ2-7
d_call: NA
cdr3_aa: CASSPGTLYSYEQYF
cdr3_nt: TGTGCCAGCTCACCAGGGACACTTTATTCCTACGAGCAGTACTTC

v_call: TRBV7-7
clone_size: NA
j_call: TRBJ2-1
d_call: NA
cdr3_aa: CASSPGGLGPREQFF
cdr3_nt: TGTGCTAGCAGCCCCGGGGGGCTCGGGCCTCGAGAGCAGTTCTTC